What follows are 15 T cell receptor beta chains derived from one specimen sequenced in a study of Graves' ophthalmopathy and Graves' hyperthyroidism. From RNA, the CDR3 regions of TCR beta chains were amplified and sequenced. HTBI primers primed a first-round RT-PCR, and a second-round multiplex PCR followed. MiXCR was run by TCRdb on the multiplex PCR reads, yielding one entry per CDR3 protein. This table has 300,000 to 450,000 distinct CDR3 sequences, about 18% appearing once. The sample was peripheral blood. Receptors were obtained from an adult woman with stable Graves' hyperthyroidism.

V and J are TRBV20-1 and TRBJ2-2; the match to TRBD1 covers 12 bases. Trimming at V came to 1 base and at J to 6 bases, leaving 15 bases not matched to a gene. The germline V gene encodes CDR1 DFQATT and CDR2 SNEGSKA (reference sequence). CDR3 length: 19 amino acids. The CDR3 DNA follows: TGCAGTGCTAGAGCCGGGACAGGGGGCGTAGCGGGAGCCCCCGGGGAGCTGTTTTTT. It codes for CSARAGTGGVAGAPGELFF.

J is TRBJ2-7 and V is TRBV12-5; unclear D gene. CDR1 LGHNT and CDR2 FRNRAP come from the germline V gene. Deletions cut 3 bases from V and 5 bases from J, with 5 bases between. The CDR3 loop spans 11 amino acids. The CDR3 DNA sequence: TGTGCTAGTGGTTTACTCAACGAGCAGTACTTC. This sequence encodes CASGLLNEQYF.

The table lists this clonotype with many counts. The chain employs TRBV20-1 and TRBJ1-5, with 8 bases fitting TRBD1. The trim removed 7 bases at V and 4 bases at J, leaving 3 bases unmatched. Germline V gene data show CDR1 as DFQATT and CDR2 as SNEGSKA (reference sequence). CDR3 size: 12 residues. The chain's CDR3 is CSVRTGNQPQHF. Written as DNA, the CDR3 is TGCAGTGTGAGGACAGGGAATCAGCCCCAGCATTTT.

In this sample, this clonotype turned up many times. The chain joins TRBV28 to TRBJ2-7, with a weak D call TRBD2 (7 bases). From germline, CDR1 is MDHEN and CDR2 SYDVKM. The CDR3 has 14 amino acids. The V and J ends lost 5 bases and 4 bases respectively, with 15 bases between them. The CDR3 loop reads CASSQGGARYEQYF. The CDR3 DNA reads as TGTGCCAGCAGTCAAGGGGGGGCGAGGTACGAGCAGTACTTC.

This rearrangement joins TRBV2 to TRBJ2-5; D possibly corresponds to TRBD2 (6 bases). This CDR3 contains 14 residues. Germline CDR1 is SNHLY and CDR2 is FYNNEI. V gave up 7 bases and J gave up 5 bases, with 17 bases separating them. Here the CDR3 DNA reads TGTGCCAGCACCCCCCGGAGGGCCTGGGAGACCCAGTACTTC. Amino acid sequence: CASTPRRAWETQYF.

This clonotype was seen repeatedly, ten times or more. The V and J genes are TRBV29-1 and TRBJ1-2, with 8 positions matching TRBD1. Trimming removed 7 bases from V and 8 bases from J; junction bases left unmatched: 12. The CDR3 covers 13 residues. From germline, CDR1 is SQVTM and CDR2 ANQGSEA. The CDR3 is CSARTGGLGGYTF. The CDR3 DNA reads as TGCAGCGCCAGAACAGGGGGGTTAGGGGGCTACACCTTC.

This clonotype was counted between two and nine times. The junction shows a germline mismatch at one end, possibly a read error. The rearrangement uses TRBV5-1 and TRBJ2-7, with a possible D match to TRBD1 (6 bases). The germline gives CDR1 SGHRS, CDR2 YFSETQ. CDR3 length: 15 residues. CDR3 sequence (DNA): TGCGCCAGCAGCTTAGCAGGGGCTAGAACCTACGAGCTGTACTTC. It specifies CASSLAGARTYELYF.

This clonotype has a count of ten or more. The CDR3 sequence is CASSLARGRIPYEQYF. The CDR3 DNA reads as TGTGCCAGCAGCTTGGCAAGGGGCAGGATACCCTACGAGCAGTACTTC. The rearrangement joins TRBV5-6 to TRBJ2-7, with TRBD1 as a possible D gene (5 bases). Trimming shortened V by 0 bases and J by 2 bases, and 15 bases separated the two germline ends. Germline values: CDR1 SGHDT, CDR2 YYEEEE. The CDR3 has 16 amino acids.

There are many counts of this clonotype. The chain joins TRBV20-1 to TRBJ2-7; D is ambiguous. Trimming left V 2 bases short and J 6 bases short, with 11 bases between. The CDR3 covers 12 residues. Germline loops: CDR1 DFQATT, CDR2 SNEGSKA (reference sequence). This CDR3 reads CSARPRAGEQYF. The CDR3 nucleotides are TGCAGTGCTAGACCAAGGGCAGGCGAGCAGTACTTC.

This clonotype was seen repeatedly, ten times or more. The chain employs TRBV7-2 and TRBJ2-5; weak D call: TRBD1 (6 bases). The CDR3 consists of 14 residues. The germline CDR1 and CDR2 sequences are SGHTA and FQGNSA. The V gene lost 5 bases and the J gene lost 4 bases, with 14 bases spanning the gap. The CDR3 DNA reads TGTGCCAGCAGCCCAGGGGCCAGTGGAGAGACCCAGTACTTC. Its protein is CASSPGASGETQYF. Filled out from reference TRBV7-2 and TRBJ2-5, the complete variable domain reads GAGVSQSPSNKVTEKGKDVELRCDPISGHTALYWYRQSLGQGLEFLIYFQGNSAPDKSGLPSDRFSAERTGGSVSTLTIQRTQQEDSAVYLCASSPGASGETQYFGPGTRLLVL.

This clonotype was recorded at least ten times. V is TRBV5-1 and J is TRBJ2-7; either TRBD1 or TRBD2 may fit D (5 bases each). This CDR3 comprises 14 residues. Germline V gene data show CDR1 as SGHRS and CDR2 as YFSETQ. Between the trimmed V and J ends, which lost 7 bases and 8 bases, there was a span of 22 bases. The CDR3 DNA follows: TGCGCCAGCTCTAACCCGGGGCAGCTAGAGAAGCAGTACTTC. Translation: CASSNPGQLEKQYF.

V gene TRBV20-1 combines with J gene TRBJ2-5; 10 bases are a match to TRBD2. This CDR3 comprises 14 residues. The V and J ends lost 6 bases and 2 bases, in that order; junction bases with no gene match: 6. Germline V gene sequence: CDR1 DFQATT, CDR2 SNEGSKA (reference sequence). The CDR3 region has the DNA TGCAGTGCCAGGACTAGCGGAGGACAAGAGACCCAGTACTTC. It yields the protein CSARTSGGQETQYF.

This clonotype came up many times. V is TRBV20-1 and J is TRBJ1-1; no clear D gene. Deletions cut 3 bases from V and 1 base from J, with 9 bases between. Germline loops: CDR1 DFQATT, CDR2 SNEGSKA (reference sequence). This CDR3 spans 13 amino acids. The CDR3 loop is CSARQAQNTEAFF. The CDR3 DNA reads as TGCAGTGCTAGGCAGGCCCAGAACACTGAAGCTTTCTTT.

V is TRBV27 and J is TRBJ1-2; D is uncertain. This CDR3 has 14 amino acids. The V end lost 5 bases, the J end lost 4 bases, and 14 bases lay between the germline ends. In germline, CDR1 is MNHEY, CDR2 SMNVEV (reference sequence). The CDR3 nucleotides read TGTGCCAGCAGTGTTGGGGTAGCCCCCTATGGCTACACCTTC. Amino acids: CASSVGVAPYGYTF.

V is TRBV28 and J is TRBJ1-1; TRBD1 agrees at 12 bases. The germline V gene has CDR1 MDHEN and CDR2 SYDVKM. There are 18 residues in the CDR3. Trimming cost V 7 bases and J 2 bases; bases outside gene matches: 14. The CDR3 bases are TGTGCCAGCAAAAGATTAGGGGGGACAGGGGGCACTAACACTGAAGCTTTCTTT. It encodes CASKRLGGTGGTNTEAFF.